The next 19 T cell receptor beta chains were all read from a single sample in a study of shared clonotypes between healthy human individuals. Terminally differentiated effector memory CD45RA+ cells were excluded from the naive CD8 cells, which were CD45RO-negative and positively selected for CCR7. The method was immunoSEQ multiplex PCR; TCRdb's version includes in-frame clones alone and lacks a portion of them. The sample consists of around 650,000 clones, 96% of them appearing once. The sample was naive CD8+ T cells sorted from blood. Every receptor here comes from a woman younger than 45 in good health.

The DNA of the CDR3 is TGTGCCACCAGCAGGGCGGTGCGGCTCCCTCAGTATTTT. This gives the protein CATSRAVRLPQYF. The chain recombines TRBV15 with TRBJ2-3, with D unclear. The CDR3 is 13 residues long. V lost 3 bases and J lost 12, with 16 bases in between. CDR1 and CDR2 (germline): LNHNV, YYDKDF (reference sequence). The whole variable domain, filled in from reference TRBV15 and TRBJ2-3, reads DAMVIQNPRYQVTQFGKPVTLSCSQTLNHNVMYWYQQKSSQAPKLLFHYYDKDFNNEADTPDNFQSRRPNTSFCFLDIRSPGLGDTAMYLCATSRAVRLPQYFGPGTRLTVL.

This clone was observed once. The genes are TRBV30 and TRBJ1-6, with a possible D match to TRBD1 (5 bases). The CDR3 has 14 amino acids. Germline CDR1 is GTSNPN and CDR2 is SVGIG (reference sequence). The germline V and J ends were trimmed by 5 bases and 2 bases, with 10 bases remaining between them. CDR3 nucleotide sequence: TGTGCCTGGGCTGACAGAGCCTATAATTCACCCCTCCACTTT. Amino acid sequence: CAWADRAYNSPLHF.

The chain uses TRBV6-5 and TRBJ2-7; 8 nucleotides align to TRBD2. Trimming removed 6 bases from V and 3 bases from J; junction bases left unmatched: 7. The CDR3 totals 14 residues. From germline, CDR1 is MNHEY and CDR2 SVGAGI. The CDR3 loop is CASRGTREGYEQYF. As DNA, the CDR3 is TGTGCCAGCAGAGGGACTAGGGAGGGCTACGAGCAGTACTTC.

The chain combines TRBV7-9 with TRBJ2-7, with 7 bases aligning to TRBD2. The J segment lost 4 bases and the V segment lost 2 bases, leaving 14 bases of the junction unmatched. Germline CDR1 is SEHNR and CDR2 is FQNEAQ (reference sequence). The CDR3 has 17 amino acids. CDR3 DNA: TGTGCCAGCAGCTTACCTGGGGCGGGAGCGACTATTTACGAGCAGTACTTC. This translates into CASSLPGAGATIYEQYF.

The V and J genes are TRBV7-9 and TRBJ1-1; 9 bases agree with TRBD1. Germline V CDR1 and CDR2: SEHNR, FQNEAQ (reference sequence). Trimming took 1 base from V and 2 from J; bases not matched to a gene: 11. The CDR3 covers 18 residues. In DNA, the CDR3 is TGTGCCAGCAGCTTAGGGGGTTTGGACAGGGGAACCAACACTGAAGCTTTCTTT. This codes for CASSLGGLDRGTNTEAFF. The full variable domain, its missing parts supplied by reference TRBV7-9 and TRBJ1-1, is DTGVSQNPRHKITKRGQNVTFRCDPISEHNRLYWYRQTLGQGPEFLTYFQNEAQLEKSRLLSDRFSAERPKGSFSTLEIQRTEQGDSAMYLCASSLGGLDRGTNTEAFFGQGTRLTVV.

The gene calls are TRBV10-3 and TRBJ2-5; no reliable D call. Near its end, the DNA agrees better with TRBJ2-7, so the J call may be wrong. CDR3 length: 11 residues. CDR1 is ENHRY, CDR2 SYGVKD, per germline. The CDR3 DNA reads TGTGCCATCAGCAGCTCCTACGAGCAGTACTTC. It is translated as CAISSSYEQYF.

The chain carries TRBV5-1 and TRBJ1-1; 8 bases map to TRBD1. V trimming: 0 bases; J trimming: 1 base; junction bases outside the gene matches: 2. The CDR3 contains 15 residues. Germline V gene sequence: CDR1 SGHRS, CDR2 YFSETQ. In DNA, the CDR3 is TGCGCCAGCAGCTTGGCCAGGGGGCCGAACACTGAAGCTTTCTTT. Translating gives CASSLARGPNTEAFF.

The V and J genes are TRBV5-4 and TRBJ2-3; D may be TRBD2 (5 bases). Per germline, CDR1 SGHNT and CDR2 YYREEE (reference sequence). The CDR3 sequence is 15 residues long. Trimming cost V 1 base and J 3 bases, with 12 bases left between them. CDR3 sequence reads: CASSLWHGGTDTQYF. The CDR3 DNA sequence: TGTGCCAGCAGCTTGTGGCACGGAGGAACAGATACGCAGTATTTT.

The CDR3 sequence: CASSLSGRCEDTQYF. The CDR3 DNA follows: TGTGCCAGCAGCCTTAGCGGGAGGTGCGAAGATACGCAGTATTTT. This sequence joins TRBV9 and TRBJ2-3; 10 nucleotides agree with TRBD2. V was pared by 4 bases and J by 5 bases, with 7 bases of the junction left unmatched. This CDR3 spans 15 amino acids. The germline V gene encodes CDR1 SGDLS and CDR2 YYNGEE.

The gene calls are TRBV7-9 and TRBJ2-1; 11 nucleotides agree with TRBD2. The length of the CDR3 is 15 residues. V lost 2 bases and J lost 8; bases outside the gene matches: 5. Germline assignment: CDR1 SEHNR and CDR2 FQNEAQ (reference sequence). Here the CDR3 DNA reads TGTGCCAGCAGCTTAACTAGCGGGAGTCTCGATGAGCAGTTCTTC. Translation: CASSLTSGSLDEQFF.

The rearrangement links TRBV11-2 to TRBJ1-2; D remains ambiguous. The CDR3 is 18 amino acids. Germline V gives CDR1 SGHAT, CDR2 FQNNGV. V lost 0 bases and J 2 bases, leaving 19 bases between the germline ends. The CDR3 sequence is CASSLDSGRARLNYGYTF. Here the CDR3 DNA reads TGTGCCAGCAGCTTAGATTCCGGCCGGGCCCGACTCAACTATGGCTACACCTTC.

The chain combines TRBV19 with TRBJ1-1; 8 nucleotides line up with TRBD1. Germline V gives CDR1 LNHDA, CDR2 SQIVND (reference sequence). This CDR3 spans 17 amino acids. J gave up 0 bases and V 2 bases, and 8 bases lay outside the gene matches. As DNA, the CDR3 is TGTGCCAGTAGTATAATAGGACAGGGCCCCATGAACACTGAAGCTTTCTTT. Amino acids: CASSIIGQGPMNTEAFF. Supplemented by reference TRBV19 and TRBJ1-1, the full variable domain reads DGGITQSPKYLFRKEGQNVTLSCEQNLNHDAMYWYRQDPGQGLRLIYYSQIVNDFQKGDIAEGYSVSREKKESFPLTVTSAQKNPTAFYLCASSIIGQGPMNTEAFFGQGTRLTVV.

The chain couples TRBV28 to TRBJ2-7, with D perhaps TRBD1 or TRBD2 (5 bases each). Germline V lookup: CDR1 MDHEN, CDR2 SYDVKM. With 6 bases removed from V and 0 bases from J, the gap between germline ends came to 12 bases. This CDR3 contains 14 residues. For the CDR3, the DNA is TGTGCCAGCAGCATCGGGACGAGCTCCTACGAGCAGTACTTC. Its protein is CASSIGTSSYEQYF.

This clone appeared once. This chain joins TRBV7-8 and TRBJ2-7; 16 nucleotides line up with TRBD2. Unmatched junction bases numbered 4, after V lost 4 bases and J lost 1 base. Per the germline V gene, CDR1 is SGHVS and CDR2 is FQNEAQ. The CDR3 is 17 residues long. CDR3 coding DNA: TGTGCCAGCAGCTCGGGACTAGCGGGAGGGGAGTCCTACGAGCAGTACTTC. Translated, it gives CASSSGLAGGESYEQYF.

This sequence joins TRBV28 and TRBJ1-1, with 7 bases matching TRBD1. Losses at the gene ends were 5 bases for V and 0 bases for J; bases not matched to a gene: 3. In germline, CDR1 is MDHEN, CDR2 SYDVKM. There are 14 residues in the CDR3. The CDR3 DNA reads as TGTGCCAGCAGTGCAGGGGGAATGAACACTGAAGCTTTCTTT. It specifies CASSAGGMNTEAFF. Variable domain in full (rest from reference TRBV28 and TRBJ1-1): DVKVTQSSRYLVKRTGEKVFLECVQDMDHENMFWYRQDPGLGLRLIYFSYDVKMKEKGDIPEGYSVSREKKERFSLILESASTNQTSMYLCASSAGGMNTEAFFGQGTRLTVV.

The chain has TRBV7-6 and TRBJ1-6, with 9 bases lining up with TRBD1. Per germline, CDR1 SGHVS and CDR2 FNYEAQ. The CDR3 is made up of 16 amino acids. With V trimmed by 5 bases and J by 10 bases, 12 bases remained unmatched. The CDR3 DNA sequence: TGTGCCAGCAGCCCAGCCGGGACAGGGTCTTTCTCACCCCTCCACTTT. Amino acids: CASSPAGTGSFSPLHF.

The chain joins TRBV30 to TRBJ2-1; 7 nucleotides line up with TRBD2. The CDR3 loop spans 14 amino acids. The V segment lost 4 bases and the J segment 4 bases; nucleotides outside the gene matches: 7. The V gene's germline CDR1 is GTSNPN and CDR2 SVGIG (reference sequence). In nucleotides, the CDR3 is TGTGCCTGGAAGGGAGCGGGGATGTACAATGAGCAGTTCTTC. It specifies CAWKGAGMYNEQFF.

The chain links TRBV6-4 to TRBJ2-2; D possibly uses TRBD1 or TRBD2 (5 bases each). This CDR3 region has 11 residues. Germline V gene data show CDR1 as MRHNA and CDR2 as SNTAGT. CDR3 DNA sequence: TGTGGGGGACCTGCCGGCGGGGAGCTGTTTTTT. Its translation is CGGPAGGELFF.

CDR3 coding DNA: TGTGCCAGCAGCAAACAGAACACCGGGGAGCTGTTTTTT. Its protein is CASSKQNTGELFF. The chain links TRBV5-6 to TRBJ2-2; no clear D. The CDR3 consists of 13 residues. The V gene's germline CDR1 is SGHDT and CDR2 YYEEEE. V was pared by 4 bases and J by 1 base, with 5 bases between.